This T cell receptor beta chain was recorded in a study of blood T cell repertoires in COVID-19. Study-wide context: Sites across the United States, Italy and Spain contributed samples from acute and convalescent COVID-19. T cells, B-cell-depleted T cells, or PBMCs provided the cDNA or gDNA that served as material.

In the study's own analysis: From reference gene primer amplification, estimates of nucleated cell counts were derived. The assay was immunoSEQ multiplex PCR, and TCRdb's table has in-frame clones only and misses some. That table supplies the V and J calls and clone size; D and trimming were determined from the DNA. Of tens of thousands of clones in the sample, around 90% were seen once. After removal of 6 bases from V and 10 bases from J, the junction contained 7 bases not matched to a gene. This CDR3 is built from 13 residues. Germline CDR1 LNHDA, CDR2 SQIVND (reference sequence). The sample consisted of peripheral blood. V is TRBV19 and J is TRBJ2-1; TRBD2 matches at 9 bases. This receptor was identified in a human donor with active COVID-19. The donor label of this sample is uncertain. In DNA, the CDR3 is TGTGCCAGTAGCCTTAGCGGGGGTGGGGAGCAGTTCTTC. Translating it yields CASSLSGGGEQFF.